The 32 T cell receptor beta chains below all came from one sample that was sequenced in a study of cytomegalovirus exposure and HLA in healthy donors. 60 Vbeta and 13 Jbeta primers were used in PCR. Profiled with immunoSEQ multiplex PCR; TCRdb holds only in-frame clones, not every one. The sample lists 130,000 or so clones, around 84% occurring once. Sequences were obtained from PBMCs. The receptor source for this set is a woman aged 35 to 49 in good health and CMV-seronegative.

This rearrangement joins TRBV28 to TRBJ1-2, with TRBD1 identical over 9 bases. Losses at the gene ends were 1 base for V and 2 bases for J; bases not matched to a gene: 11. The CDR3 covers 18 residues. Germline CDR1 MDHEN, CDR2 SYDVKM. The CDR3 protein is CASSLYRSGQGHNYGYTF. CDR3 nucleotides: TGTGCCAGCAGTTTATATCGTTCGGGACAGGGACACAACTATGGCTACACCTTC.

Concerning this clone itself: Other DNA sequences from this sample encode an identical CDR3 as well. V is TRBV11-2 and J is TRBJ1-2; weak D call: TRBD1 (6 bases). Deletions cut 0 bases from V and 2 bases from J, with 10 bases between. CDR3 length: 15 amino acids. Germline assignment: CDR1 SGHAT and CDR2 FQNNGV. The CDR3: CASSLEGAANYGYTF. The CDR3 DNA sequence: TGTGCCAGCAGCTTAGAGGGGGCCGCCAACTATGGCTACACCTTC.

CDR3 coding DNA: TGTGCCATCAAGCCGGGACTAGCGGCGGGAGAAGGAGGCGAGCAGTACTTC. Encoded protein: CAIKPGLAAGEGGEQYF. This chain uses TRBV10-3 with TRBJ2-7, with 11 nucleotides matching TRBD2. The CDR3 length is 17 residues. Germline V gives CDR1 ENHRY, CDR2 SYGVKD. V dropped 7 bases and J dropped 6; count of bases not matched to a gene: 17.

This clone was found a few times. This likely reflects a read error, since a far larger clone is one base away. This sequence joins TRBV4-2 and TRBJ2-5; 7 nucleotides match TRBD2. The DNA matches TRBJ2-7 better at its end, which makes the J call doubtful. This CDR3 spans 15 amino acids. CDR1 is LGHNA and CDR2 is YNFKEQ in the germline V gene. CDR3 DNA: TGTGCCAGCAGCCAAGCGGCGGGAGTCAGATACGAGCAGTACTTC. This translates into CASSQAAGVRYEQYF.

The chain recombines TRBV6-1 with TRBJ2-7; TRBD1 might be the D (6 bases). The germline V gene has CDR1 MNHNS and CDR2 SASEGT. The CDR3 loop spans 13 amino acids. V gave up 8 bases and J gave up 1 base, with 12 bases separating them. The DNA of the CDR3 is TGTGCCAGCCAGGCAGGGACATCCTACGAGCAGTACTTC. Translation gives CASQAGTSYEQYF.

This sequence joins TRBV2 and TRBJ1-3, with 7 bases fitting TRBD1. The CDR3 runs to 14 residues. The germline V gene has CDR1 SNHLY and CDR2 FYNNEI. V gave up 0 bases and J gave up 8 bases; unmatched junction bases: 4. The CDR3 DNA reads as TGTGCCAGCAGTGAAGCGAGACAGGGAGACACCATATATTTT. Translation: CASSEARQGDTIYF.

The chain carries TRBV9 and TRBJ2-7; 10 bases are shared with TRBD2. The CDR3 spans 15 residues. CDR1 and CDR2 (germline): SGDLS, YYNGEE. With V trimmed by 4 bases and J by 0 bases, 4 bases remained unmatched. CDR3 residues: CASSLAGGVSYEQYF. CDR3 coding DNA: TGTGCCAGCAGCTTAGCGGGAGGAGTCTCCTACGAGCAGTACTTC.

The DNA of the CDR3 is TGTGCCAGCAGTGGCCGGACAGGCTCCTACAATGAGCAGTTCTTC. Translated, it gives CASSGRTGSYNEQFF. The chain couples TRBV2 to TRBJ2-1; 7 nucleotides line up with TRBD1. J lost 0 bases, V lost 4 bases, and 3 bases had no gene match. The CDR3 totals 15 residues. Germline loops: CDR1 SNHLY, CDR2 FYNNEI.

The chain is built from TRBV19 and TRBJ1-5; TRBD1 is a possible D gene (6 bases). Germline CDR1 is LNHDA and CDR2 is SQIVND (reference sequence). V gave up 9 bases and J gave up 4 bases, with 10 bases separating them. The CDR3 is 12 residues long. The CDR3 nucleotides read TGTGCCAGCTCAGGGGTTAATCAGCCCCAGCATTTT. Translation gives CASSGVNQPQHF.

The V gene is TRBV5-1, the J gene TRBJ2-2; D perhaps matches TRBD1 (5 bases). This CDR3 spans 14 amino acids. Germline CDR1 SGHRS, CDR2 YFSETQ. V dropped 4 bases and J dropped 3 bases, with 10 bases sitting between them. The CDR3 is CASSITTDTGELFF. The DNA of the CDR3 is TGCGCCAGCAGCATCACGACAGACACCGGGGAGCTGTTTTTT.

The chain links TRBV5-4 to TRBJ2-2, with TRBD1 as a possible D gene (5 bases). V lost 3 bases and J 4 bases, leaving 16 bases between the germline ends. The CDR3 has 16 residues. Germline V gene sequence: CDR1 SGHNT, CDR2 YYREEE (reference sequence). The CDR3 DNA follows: TGTGCCAGCAGCTCACTGTTCGACAGAGGCACCGGGGAGCTGTTTTTT. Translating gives CASSSLFDRGTGELFF.

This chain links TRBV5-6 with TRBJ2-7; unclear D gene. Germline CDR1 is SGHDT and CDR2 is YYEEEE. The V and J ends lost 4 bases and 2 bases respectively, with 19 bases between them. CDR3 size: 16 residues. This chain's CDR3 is CASSPDVRRKAYEQYF. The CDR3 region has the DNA TGTGCCAGCAGCCCCGATGTTAGGCGGAAAGCCTACGAGCAGTACTTC.

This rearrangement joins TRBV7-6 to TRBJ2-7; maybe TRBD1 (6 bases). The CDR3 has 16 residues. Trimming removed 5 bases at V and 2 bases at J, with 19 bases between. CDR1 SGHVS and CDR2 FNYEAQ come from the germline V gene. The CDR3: CASSPRSRTATYEQYF. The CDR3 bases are TGTGCCAGCAGCCCCCGCTCCCGGACAGCCACCTACGAGCAGTACTTC.

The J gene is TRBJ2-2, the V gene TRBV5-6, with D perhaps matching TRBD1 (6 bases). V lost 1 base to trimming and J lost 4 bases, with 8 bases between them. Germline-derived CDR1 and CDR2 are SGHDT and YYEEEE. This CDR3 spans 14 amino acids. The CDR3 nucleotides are TGTGCCAGCAGCTTGCGGACAGTCACCGGGGAGCTGTTTTTT. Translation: CASSLRTVTGELFF.

CDR3 DNA sequence: TGTGCCAGCAGCTTACCCACGCGGGGTGGTACAGATACGCAGTATTTT. Its protein is CASSLPTRGGTDTQYF. The chain couples TRBV13 to TRBJ2-3, with D possibly matching TRBD2 (6 bases). Trimming took off 2 bases at V and 3 bases at J, with 15 bases between the two ends. The CDR3 is made up of 16 amino acids. In germline, CDR1 is PRHDT, CDR2 FYEKMQ (reference sequence).

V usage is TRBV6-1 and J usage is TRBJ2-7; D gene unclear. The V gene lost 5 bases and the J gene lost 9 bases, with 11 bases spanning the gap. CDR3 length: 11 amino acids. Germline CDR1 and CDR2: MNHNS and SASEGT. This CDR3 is CASSSQAVQYF. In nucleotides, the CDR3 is TGTGCCAGCAGTTCCCAAGCCGTGCAGTACTTC.

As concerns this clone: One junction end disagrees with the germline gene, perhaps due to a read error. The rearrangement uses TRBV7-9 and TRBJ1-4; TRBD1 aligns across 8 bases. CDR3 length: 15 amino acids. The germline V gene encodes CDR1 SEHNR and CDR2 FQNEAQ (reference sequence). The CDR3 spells CSSSFTGGGGEKLFF. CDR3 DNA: TGTTCCAGCAGCTTCACAGGGGGTGGGGGGGAAAAACTGTTTTTT.

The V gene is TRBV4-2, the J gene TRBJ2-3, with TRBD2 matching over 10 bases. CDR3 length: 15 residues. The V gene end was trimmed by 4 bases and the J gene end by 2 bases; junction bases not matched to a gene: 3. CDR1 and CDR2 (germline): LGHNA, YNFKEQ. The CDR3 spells CASSLAGGHTDTQYF. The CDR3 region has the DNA TGTGCCAGCAGCCTAGCGGGAGGTCACACAGATACGCAGTATTTT.

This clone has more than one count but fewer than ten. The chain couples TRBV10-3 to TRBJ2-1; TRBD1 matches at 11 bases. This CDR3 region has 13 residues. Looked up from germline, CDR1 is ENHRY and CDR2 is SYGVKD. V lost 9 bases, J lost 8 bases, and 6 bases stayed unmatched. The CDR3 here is CAIRTGGGDEQFF. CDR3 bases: TGTGCCATACGGACAGGGGGCGGCGATGAGCAGTTCTTC.

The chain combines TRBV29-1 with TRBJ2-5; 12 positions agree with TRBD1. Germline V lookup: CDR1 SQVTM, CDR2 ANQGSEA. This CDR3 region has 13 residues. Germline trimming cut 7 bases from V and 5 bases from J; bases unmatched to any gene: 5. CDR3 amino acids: CSAGTGGLETQYF. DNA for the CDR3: TGCAGCGCCGGGACAGGGGGCCTGGAGACCCAGTACTTC.

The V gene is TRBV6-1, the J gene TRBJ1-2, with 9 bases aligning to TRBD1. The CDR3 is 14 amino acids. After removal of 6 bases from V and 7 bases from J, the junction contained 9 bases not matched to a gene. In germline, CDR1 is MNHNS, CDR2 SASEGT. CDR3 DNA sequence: TGTGCCAGCAGGCGGTCGGGGACAGGGATTGGCTACACCTTC. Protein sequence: CASRRSGTGIGYTF.

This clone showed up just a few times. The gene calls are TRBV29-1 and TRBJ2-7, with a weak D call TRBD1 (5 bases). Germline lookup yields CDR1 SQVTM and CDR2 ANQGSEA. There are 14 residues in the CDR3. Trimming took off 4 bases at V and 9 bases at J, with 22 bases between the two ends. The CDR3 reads CSVVSGIFGSVQYF. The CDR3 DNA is TGCAGCGTTGTCTCAGGGATTTTTGGAAGTGTGCAGTACTTC.

The DNA for the CDR3 is TGTGCCAGCAGTAGACTAGCGGGAGAAACCGGGGAGCTGTTTTTT. This codes for CASSRLAGETGELFF. The chain joins TRBV6-1 to TRBJ2-2, with 12 positions matching TRBD2. V was pared by 5 bases and J by 5 bases, with 3 bases of the junction left unmatched. CDR3 size: 15 residues. Germline loops: CDR1 MNHNS, CDR2 SASEGT.

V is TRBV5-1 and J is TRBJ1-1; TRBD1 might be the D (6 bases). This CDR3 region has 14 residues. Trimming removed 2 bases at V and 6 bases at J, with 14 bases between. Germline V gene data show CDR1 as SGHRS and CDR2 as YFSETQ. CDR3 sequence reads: CASSFGGAGPEAFF. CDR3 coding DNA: TGCGCCAGCAGCTTCGGGGGGGCCGGGCCTGAAGCTTTCTTT. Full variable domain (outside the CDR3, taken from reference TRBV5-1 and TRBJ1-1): KAGVTQTPRYLIKTRGQQVTLSCSPISGHRSVSWYQQTPGQGLQFLFEYFSETQRNKGNFPGRFSGRQFSNSRSEMNVSTLELGDSALYLCASSFGGAGPEAFFGQGTRLTVV.

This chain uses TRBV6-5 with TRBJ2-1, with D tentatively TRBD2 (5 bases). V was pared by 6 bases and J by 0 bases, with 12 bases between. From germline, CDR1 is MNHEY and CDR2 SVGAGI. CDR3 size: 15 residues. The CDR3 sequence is CASSRTHSSYNEQFF. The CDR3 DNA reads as TGTGCCAGCAGCCGGACTCACAGCTCCTACAATGAGCAGTTCTTC.

Here the CDR3 DNA reads TGTGCCAGCTCACCCACGGGACTAGCGGGGGAAGAGACCCAGTACTTC. It specifies CASSPTGLAGEETQYF. The V and J genes are TRBV18 and TRBJ2-5; 14 nucleotides match TRBD2. CDR3 size: 16 residues. J was trimmed by 3 bases and V by 3 bases; bases with no gene match: 3. Per the germline V gene, CDR1 is KGHSH and CDR2 is LQKENI.

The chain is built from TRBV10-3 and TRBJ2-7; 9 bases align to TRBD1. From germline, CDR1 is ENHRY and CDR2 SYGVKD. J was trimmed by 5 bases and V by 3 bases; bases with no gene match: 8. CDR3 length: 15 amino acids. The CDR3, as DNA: TGTGCCATCAGTGACCCAGGACAGGGGTGGGACGAGCAGTACTTC. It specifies CAISDPGQGWDEQYF.

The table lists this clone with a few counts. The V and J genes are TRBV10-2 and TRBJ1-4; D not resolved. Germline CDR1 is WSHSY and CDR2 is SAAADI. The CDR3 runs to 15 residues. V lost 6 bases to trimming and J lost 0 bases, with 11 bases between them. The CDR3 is CASRAGIATNEKLFF. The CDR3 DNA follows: TGCGCCAGCAGGGCGGGGATTGCAACTAATGAAAAACTGTTTTTT.

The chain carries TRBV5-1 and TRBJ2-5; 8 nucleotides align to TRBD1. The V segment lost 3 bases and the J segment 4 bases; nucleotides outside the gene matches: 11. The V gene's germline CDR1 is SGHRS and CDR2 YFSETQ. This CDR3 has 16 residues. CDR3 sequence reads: CASSSYGQGVRETQYF. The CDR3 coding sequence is TGCGCCAGCAGCTCGTATGGACAGGGAGTAAGAGAGACCCAGTACTTC.

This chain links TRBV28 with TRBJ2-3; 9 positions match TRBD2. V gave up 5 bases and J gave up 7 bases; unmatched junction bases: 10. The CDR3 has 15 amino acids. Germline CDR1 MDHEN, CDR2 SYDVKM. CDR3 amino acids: CASSLTGGLAYTQYF. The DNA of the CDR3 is TGTGCCAGCAGTCTAACCGGGGGACTAGCCTATACGCAGTATTTT.

In nucleotides, the CDR3 is TGTGCCAGCAGCTGGGGCGGGAGGACTTCCTACAATGAGCAGTTCTTC. Amino acids: CASSWGGRTSYNEQFF. This sequence joins TRBV5-4 and TRBJ2-1; 8 bases line up with TRBD2. This CDR3 contains 16 residues. V lost 3 bases and J lost 1; bases outside the gene matches: 6. CDR1 and CDR2 from the germline V gene are SGHNT and YYREEE (reference sequence).

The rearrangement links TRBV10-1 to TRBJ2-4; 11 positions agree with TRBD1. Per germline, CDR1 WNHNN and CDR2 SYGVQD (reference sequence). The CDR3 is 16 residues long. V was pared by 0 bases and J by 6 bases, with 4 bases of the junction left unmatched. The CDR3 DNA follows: TGCGCCAGCAGTGAGTCGTATGGGACAGGGGGAAACATTCAGTACTTC. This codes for CASSESYGTGGNIQYF.